These T cell receptor beta chains were read from a single sample in a study of Graves' ophthalmopathy and Graves' hyperthyroidism. Using its own MiXCR run on the multiplex PCR reads, TCRdb lists one record per CDR3 protein. Of over a million distinct CDR3 sequences detected, less than 45% appear once; the ten largest clones hold 8.5% to 14%. Sample: peripheral blood or thyroid tissue (not recorded which). Source of these receptors: an adult man with Graves' hyperthyroidism. Each CDR3 is given with its conserved first and last residue. A D gene is named only where the DNA matches it firmly. The size field is filled for only some rows; it gives once, few, many or a size class.

d_call j_call v_call clone_size cdr3_aa cdr3_nt
NA TRBJ1-1 TRBV12-3/TRBV12-4 NA CASSTQGRNTEAFF TGTGCCAGCAGCACTCAGGGGCGGAACACTGAAGCTTTCTTT
NA TRBJ1-1 TRBV6-4 many CASSDSGGNTEAFF TGTGCCAGCAGTGACTCGGGGGGGAACACTGAAGCTTTCTTT
TRBD1 TRBJ2-7 TRBV7-9 many CASSVWDRGYEQYF TGTGCCAGCAGCGTCTGGGACAGGGGTTACGAGCAGTACTTC
NA TRBJ1-2 TRBV6-1 many CASRLFGTDYGYTF TGTGCCAGCAGACTCTTTGGGACCGACTATGGCTACACCTTC
TRBD1 TRBJ1-2 TRBV2 few CASSADRDRVRGYTF TGTGCCAGCAGTGCAGACCGGGACAGGGTCCGTGGCTACACCTTC
TRBD2 TRBJ2-7 TRBV10-3 many CAISVARGLVEQYF TGTGCCATCAGTGTTGCCAGGGGACTAGTCGAGCAGTACTTC
NA TRBJ2-2 TRBV7-9 NA CASPRGLDTGELFF TGTGCCAGCCCCCGGGGCTTGGACACCGGGGAGCTGTTTTTT
TRBD2 TRBJ2-7 TRBV7-2 many CASRAGVVPSEQYF TGTGCCAGCAGGGCGGGGGTCGTACCCTCTGAGCAGTACTTC
NA TRBJ2-7 TRBV2 NA CASRKTIPYEQYF TGTGCCAGCAGGAAGACTATCCCCTACGAGCAGTACTTC
NA TRBJ1-6 TRBV2 many CASSDGTYNSPLHF TGTGCCAGCAGTGACGGAACCTATAATTCACCCCTCCACTTT